One sample yielded the 11 T cell receptor beta chains listed below, sequenced in a study of human T cells and chemical hapten exposure. Specified time point: pre-sensitization, week 0. Treatment meaning: therapeutic diphenylcyclopropenone sensitization with weekly scalp DPC. Using its own MiXCR run on the RACE reads, TCRdb lists one record per CDR3 protein. Of around 300,000 distinct CDR3 sequences listed, 7.5% to 8% are singletons. The specimen was whole blood, collected in connection with sensitization to the hapten diphenylcyclopropenone (DPC). The source of these receptors is a man in his late teens or twenties with alopecia areata. Some clones in this sample may be carry-over from other donors' samples.

The chain is built from TRBV27 and TRBJ1-2; 8 nucleotides align to TRBD1. Trimming cost V 6 bases and J 8 bases; bases outside gene matches: 5. Looked up from germline, CDR1 is MNHEY and CDR2 is SMNVEV (reference sequence). The CDR3 runs 12 residues. CDR3 sequence: CASRQGARGYTF. The CDR3, as DNA: TGTGCCAGCAGGCAGGGGGCTAGGGGCTACACCTTC.

This clonotype was seen a handful of times. The V call is TRBV7-4, the J call TRBJ1-1; a possible D gene is TRBD1 (5 bases). V lost 3 bases, J lost 5 bases, and 19 bases lay in between. Germline lookup yields CDR1 SGHVT and CDR2 SQSDAQ. CDR3 length equals 16 residues. The CDR3 sequence: CASSLGHRRVLTEAFF. The CDR3 DNA reads as TGTGCCAGCAGCTTGGGGCATAGGAGGGTACTTACTGAAGCTTTCTTT.

The V call is TRBV7-2, the J call TRBJ2-6; 8 bases are shared with TRBD1. The CDR3 is 16 amino acids. Trimming took 3 bases from V and 3 from J; bases not matched to a gene: 4. Germline loops: CDR1 SGHTA, CDR2 FQGNSA. In DNA, the CDR3 is TGTGCCAGCAGCTTGTCAGGGGGCTATGGGGCCAACGTCCTGACTTTC. This codes for CASSLSGGYGANVLTF.

This chain's CDR3 is CASSSSSGDQETQYF. CDR3 coding DNA: TGTGCCAGCAGCTCTTCTAGCGGGGACCAAGAGACCCAGTACTTC. The chain employs TRBV11-3 and TRBJ2-5, with 9 bases aligning to TRBD2. Germline V gene sequence: CDR1 SGHNT, CDR2 YENEEA. The CDR3 is made up of 15 amino acids. V lost 4 bases and J lost 0; bases outside the gene matches: 3.

The J gene is TRBJ2-7, the V gene TRBV2; D uncertain. Germline V gives CDR1 SNHLY, CDR2 FYNNEI. Trimming took off 4 bases at V and 0 bases at J, with 10 bases between the two ends. The CDR3 covers 14 residues. CDR3 sequence: CASSGPAPSYEQYV. The DNA of the CDR3 is TGTGCCAGCAGTGGTCCCGCCCCCTCCTACGAGCAGTACGTC.

This chain joins TRBV5-1 and TRBJ1-1, with a tentative D call TRBD1 (5 bases). V lost 4 bases to trimming and J lost 0 bases, with 13 bases between them. The CDR3 consists of 15 residues. Germline V CDR1 and CDR2: SGHRS, YFSETQ. CDR3 coding DNA: TGCGCCAGCAGCACCAGGGAGTCGGTGAACACTGAAGCTTTCTTT. The encoded protein is CASSTRESVNTEAFF.

This chain joins TRBV10-3 and TRBJ1-2; 7 positions agree with TRBD1. The CDR3 has 13 residues. The germline V gene encodes CDR1 ENHRY and CDR2 SYGVKD. J gave up 8 bases and V 4 bases, and 7 bases lay outside the gene matches. The chain's CDR3 is CAISAGQAEGYTF. CDR3 nucleotides: TGTGCCATCAGTGCCGGACAGGCGGAGGGCTACACCTTC.

The chain combines TRBV21-1 with TRBJ2-4; TRBD1, the D gene given by the table, was not confirmed from the DNA. TRBV21-1 is annotated as a pseudogene. The CDR3 spans 15 residues. The CDR3 here is CASSKSAPAKNIQYF. CDR3 DNA sequence: TGTGCCAGCAGCAAATCGGCGCCAGCGAAAAACATTCAGTACTTC.

This clonotype has at least ten counts. The chain recombines TRBV12-3 or TRBV12-4 with TRBJ2-5; a possible D gene is TRBD1 (6 bases). The V gene lost 6 bases and the J gene lost 4 bases, with 15 bases spanning the gap. The CDR3 has 14 amino acids. CDR3 sequence (DNA): TGTGCCAGCAGGATACAGGGTTTCGGAGAGACCCAGTACTTC. Its protein is CASRIQGFGETQYF.

In its sample, this clonotype was seen a few times. The V call is TRBV7-3, the J call TRBJ2-2, with 8 bases identical to TRBD1. This CDR3 spans 15 amino acids. V gave up 0 bases and J gave up 6 bases; unmatched junction bases: 3. Per the germline V gene, CDR1 is SGHTA and CDR2 is FQGTGA. CDR3 protein: CASSLTPGGAGELFF. CDR3 DNA sequence: TGTGCCAGCAGCTTAACTCCAGGGGGCGCCGGGGAGCTGTTTTTT. The variable domain in full, completed from reference TRBV7-3 and TRBJ2-2, reads GAGVSQTPSNKVTEKGKYVELRCDPISGHTALYWYRQSLGQGPEFLIYFQGTGAADDSGLPNDRFFAVRPEGSVSTLKIQRTERGDSAVYLCASSLTPGGAGELFFGEGSRLTVL.

The chain uses TRBV5-1 and TRBJ1-1; D not certain. This CDR3 is 11 amino acids long. V lost 5 bases and J lost 8, with 10 bases in between. Germline V gene sequence: CDR1 SGHRS, CDR2 YFSETQ. In DNA, the CDR3 is TGCGCCAGCAGGCAAGGTATGGAAGCTTTCTTT. Translating it yields CASRQGMEAFF. Complete variable domain (other parts from reference TRBV5-1 and TRBJ1-1): KAGVTQTPRYLIKTRGQQVTLSCSPISGHRSVSWYQQTPGQGLQFLFEYFSETQRNKGNFPGRFSGRQFSNSRSEMNVSTLELGDSALYLCASRQGMEAFFGQGTRLTVV.